Below, 13 T cell receptor beta chains from the same sample are listed, as sequenced in a study of PD-L1 blockade in urothelial cancer. Profiling relied on immunoSEQ multiplex PCR, and the TCRdb table lists in-frame clones only, not all of them. The sample yields some 63,000 clones, about four fifths seen once. Time point noted: pretreatment peripheral blood. Source: PBMCs, taken around atezolizumab (anti-PD-L1) treatment. The receptor set was obtained from a man aged 65-85 years with urothelial cancer.

The J gene is TRBJ2-1, the V gene TRBV11-3; tentative D call: TRBD2 (6 bases). Germline V lookup: CDR1 SGHNT, CDR2 YENEEA. The CDR3 contains 15 residues. V lost 1 base and J lost 4, with 11 bases in between. This CDR3 is CASSLGLAGYNEQFF. The CDR3 nucleotides read TGTGCCAGCAGCTTAGGTTTGGCGGGATACAATGAGCAGTTCTTC. The entire variable domain, with the rest obtained from reference TRBV11-3 and TRBJ2-1, is as follows: EAGVVQSPRYKIIEKKQPVAFWCNPISGHNTLYWYLQNLGQGPELLIRYENEEAVDDSQLPKDRFSAERLKGVDSTLKIQPAELGDSAVYLCASSLGLAGYNEQFFGPGTRLTVL.

This chain uses TRBV6-5 with TRBJ2-7; unclear D gene. Trimming removed 6 bases at V and 4 bases at J, with 19 bases between. Germline CDR1 MNHEY, CDR2 SVGAGI. This CDR3 has 15 amino acids. CDR3 sequence: CASSLQSARKYEQYF. CDR3 nucleotide sequence: TGTGCCAGCAGCTTACAAAGCGCAAGAAAATACGAGCAGTACTTC.

The chain couples TRBV18 to TRBJ1-6; weak D call: TRBD1 (6 bases). The CDR3 extends over 14 amino acids. Germline CDR1 reads KGHSH; CDR2 reads LQKENI. The V end lost 5 bases, the J end lost 8 bases, and 13 bases lay between the germline ends. The CDR3 spells CASSLQGYDSPLHF. The CDR3 DNA sequence: TGTGCCAGCTCATTACAGGGCTACGATTCACCCCTCCACTTT.

By sample share, this clone is medium-sized. V is TRBV6-5 and J is TRBJ2-5; 8 nucleotides agree with TRBD2. The CDR3 runs to 14 residues. Germline loops: CDR1 MNHEY, CDR2 SVGAGI. J gave up 5 bases and V 9 bases, and 11 bases lay outside the gene matches. CDR3 region: CASYAGGGRETQYF. CDR3 in DNA: TGTGCCAGTTATGCCGGGGGGGGACGGGAGACCCAGTACTTC.

The chain joins TRBV27 to TRBJ2-7; TRBD2 is a possible D gene (6 bases). Germline loops: CDR1 MNHEY, CDR2 SMNVEV (reference sequence). This CDR3 region has 15 residues. V shed 8 bases and J shed 5 bases, with 22 bases lying between them. CDR3 region: CASGTSWTAADEQYF. The CDR3 DNA follows: TGTGCCAGCGGGACTTCTTGGACCGCTGCAGACGAGCAGTACTTC.

This clone was seen only a few times. The chain couples TRBV5-4 to TRBJ1-4, with 8 bases identical to TRBD1. CDR3 length: 14 residues. CDR1 and CDR2 (germline): SGHNT, YYREEE (reference sequence). Trimming took 4 bases from V and 7 from J; bases not matched to a gene: 6. CDR3 sequence: CASSELGTGEKLFF. CDR3 in DNA: TGTGCCAGCAGCGAATTGGGGACAGGTGAAAAACTGTTTTTT.

The rearrangement links TRBV5-1 to TRBJ2-5, with 7 bases fitting TRBD2. Germline V gene data show CDR1 as SGHRS and CDR2 as YFSETQ. With V trimmed by 5 bases and J by 0 bases, 7 bases remained unmatched. CDR3 length equals 15 residues. The CDR3 DNA is TGCGCCAGCAGTCGGGACTATTCCAACCAAGAGACCCAGTACTTC. This translates into CASSRDYSNQETQYF.

V gene TRBV29-1 combines with J gene TRBJ1-5, with 7 positions matching TRBD1. The CDR3 covers 13 residues. Germline trimming cut 7 bases from V and 4 bases from J; bases unmatched to any gene: 7. In germline, CDR1 is SQVTM, CDR2 ANQGSEA. The DNA of the CDR3 is TGCAGCGCCAGGGGGGACATAAATCAGCCCCAGCATTTT. This translates into CSARGDINQPQHF.

The chain is built from TRBV19 and TRBJ1-2, with D maybe TRBD1 (6 bases). V was clipped by 9 bases and J by 2 bases, with 13 bases between them. In germline, CDR1 is LNHDA, CDR2 SQIVND (reference sequence). This CDR3 contains 13 residues. This chain's CDR3 is CASKPGENYGYTF. The CDR3 DNA follows: TGTGCCAGCAAACCAGGGGAAAACTATGGCTACACCTTC.

The rearrangement joins TRBV13 to TRBJ2-2, with 8 bases fitting TRBD2. The CDR3 spans 18 residues. J was trimmed by 4 bases and V by 5 bases; bases with no gene match: 15. The V gene's germline CDR1 is PRHDT and CDR2 FYEKMQ (reference sequence). This CDR3 reads CASSHWGGGRISTGELFF. The DNA of the CDR3 is TGTGCCAGCAGCCACTGGGGCGGCGGGAGGATAAGCACCGGGGAGCTGTTTTTT.

The chain joins TRBV5-6 to TRBJ2-5; 14 nucleotides line up with TRBD2. The CDR3 has 18 residues. CDR1 and CDR2 from the germline V gene are SGHDT and YYEEEE. J gave up 5 bases and V 4 bases, and 13 bases lay outside the gene matches. CDR3: CASSLTEGLAGEDETQYF. In DNA form, the CDR3 reads TGTGCCAGCAGCCTAACCGAGGGACTAGCGGGAGAGGATGAGACCCAGTACTTC.

CDR3 DNA sequence: TGCAGCGTCGGAGAAGGCTCGGGGGCCTACGAGCAGTACTTC. Amino acid sequence: CSVGEGSGAYEQYF. The rearrangement links TRBV29-1 to TRBJ2-7, with D perhaps matching TRBD2 (6 bases). The CDR3 has 14 residues. With 6 bases removed from V and 2 bases from J, the gap between germline ends came to 17 bases. From germline, CDR1 is SQVTM and CDR2 ANQGSEA.

This chain connects TRBV11-2 to TRBJ2-7; 13 bases are a match to TRBD2. The CDR3 length is 17 residues. The V segment lost 3 bases and the J segment 5 bases; nucleotides outside the gene matches: 10. CDR1 is SGHAT, CDR2 FQNNGV, per germline. This chain's CDR3 is CASSFLGTSGEGHEQYF. CDR3 coding DNA: TGTGCCAGCAGCTTCCTCGGGACTAGCGGGGAGGGCCACGAGCAGTACTTC.